The source of this T cell receptor (beta chain) is a study of T cells in Graves' hyperthyroidism and ophthalmopathy. This clonotype was counted ten times or more. RNA transcripts provided the source from which TCR beta CDR3 regions were amplified. TCR CDR3 regions were first amplified by RT-PCR with HTBI primers. TCRdb ran MiXCR on the multiplex PCR reads and lists one entry per CDR3 protein. The sample shows around 690,000 distinct CDR3 sequences, around 20% of them seen only once. The J segment lost 2 bases and the V segment lost 0 bases, leaving 4 bases of the junction unmatched. Germline assignment: CDR1 DFQATT and CDR2 SNEGSKA (reference sequence). This CDR3 is built from 16 residues.

The clonotype was recovered from a man aged 25-45 years with Graves' ophthalmopathy. The rearrangement uses TRBV20-1 and TRBJ1-5, with 10 nucleotides matching TRBD1. The sample was blood. CDR3 sequence reads: CSARDGGTGGNQPQHF. Written as DNA, the CDR3 is TGCAGTGCTAGAGATGGGGGGACAGGGGGCAATCAGCCCCAGCATTTT.